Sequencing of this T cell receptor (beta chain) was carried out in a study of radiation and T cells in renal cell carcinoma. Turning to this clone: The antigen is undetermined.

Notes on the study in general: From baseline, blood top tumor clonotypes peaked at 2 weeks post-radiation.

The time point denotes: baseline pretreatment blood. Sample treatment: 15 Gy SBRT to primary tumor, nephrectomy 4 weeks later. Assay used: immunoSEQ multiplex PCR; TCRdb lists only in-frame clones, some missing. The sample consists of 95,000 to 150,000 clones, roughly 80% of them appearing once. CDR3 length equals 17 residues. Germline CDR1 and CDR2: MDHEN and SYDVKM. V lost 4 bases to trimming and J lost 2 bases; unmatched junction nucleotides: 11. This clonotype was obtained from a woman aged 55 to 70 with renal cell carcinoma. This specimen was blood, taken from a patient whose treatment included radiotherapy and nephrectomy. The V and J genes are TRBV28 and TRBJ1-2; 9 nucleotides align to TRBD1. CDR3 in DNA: TGTGCCAGCAGTTACCCCGTGGGACAGGGATCCAACTATGGCTACACCTTC. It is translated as CASSYPVGQGSNYGYTF.